This passage covers 25 T cell receptor beta chains from one sample sequenced in a study of blood T cell repertoires in COVID-19. Data came from immunoSEQ multiplex PCR; TCRdb stores just in-frame clones and leaves some out. Found here are 110,000 to 150,000 clones, under 90% of them singletons; the top ten hold 6% to 7.5%. Sequenced sample: peripheral blood. These receptor sequences come from a human donor in a cohort sampled during active COVID-19.

The chain combines TRBV28 with TRBJ1-2; D remains unclear. Germline assignment: CDR1 MDHEN and CDR2 SYDVKM. The CDR3 has 11 residues. The V and J ends lost 4 bases and 6 bases respectively, with 6 bases between them. CDR3 amino acids: CASSSVDGYTF. DNA of the CDR3: TGTGCCAGCAGTTCAGTGGATGGCTACACCTTC.

CDR3 coding DNA: TGTGCCAGCAGCGAGGGGGCAAACTATGGCTACACCTTC. Translation: CASSEGANYGYTF. The chain links TRBV9 to TRBJ1-2; 7 nucleotides agree with TRBD1. Germline loops: CDR1 SGDLS, CDR2 YYNGEE. The CDR3 loop spans 13 amino acids. With 3 bases clipped from V and 2 bases from J, the junction kept 1 base outside the gene matches.

This chain joins TRBV12-3 or TRBV12-4 and TRBJ2-3; D is ambiguous. The CDR3 has 12 amino acids. With 6 bases removed from V and 2 bases from J, the gap between germline ends came to 6 bases. CDR3 DNA: TGTGCCAGCAGGCCTAACACAGATACGCAGTATTTT. Amino acid sequence: CASRPNTDTQYF.

This rearrangement joins TRBV7-8 to TRBJ2-7; 7 bases line up with TRBD1. Trimming cost V 1 base and J 2 bases; bases outside gene matches: 2. Germline CDR1 SGHVS, CDR2 FQNEAQ. This CDR3 comprises 14 residues. CDR3 region: CASSLDRGAYEQYF. For the CDR3, the DNA is TGTGCCAGCAGCTTAGACAGGGGAGCCTACGAGCAGTACTTC.

This clone came up a few times. One junction end does not reproduce the germline sequence, and a read error may be involved. The chain combines TRBV2 with TRBJ2-2; maybe TRBD1 (6 bases). CDR1 and CDR2 from the germline V gene are SNHLY and FYNNEI. There are 15 residues in the CDR3. CDR3 bases: TGTGCCAGCAGTAAAGCGTGGCAGGGGTTCGGGGAGCTGTTTTTT. Translated: CASSKAWQGFGELFF.

The rearrangement joins TRBV24-1 to TRBJ2-6; possibly TRBD2 for D (5 bases). The ends were cut back, 3 bases at V and 1 base at J, with 6 bases in the middle. Germline-derived CDR1 and CDR2 are KGHDR and SFDVKD. CDR3 size: 15 residues. The CDR3: CATSDPGSGANVLTF. CDR3 sequence (DNA): TGTGCCACCAGTGATCCGGGGTCTGGGGCCAACGTCCTGACTTTC.

V and J are TRBV7-9 and TRBJ2-7; 9 nucleotides align to TRBD1. Germline-derived CDR1 and CDR2 are SEHNR and FQNEAQ (reference sequence). V dropped 8 bases and J dropped 6; count of bases not matched to a gene: 11. The CDR3 runs to 14 residues. As DNA, the CDR3 is TGTGCCAGCCTCCAGGGGACAGGGTACCGCGAGCAGTACTTC. Translated: CASLQGTGYREQYF.

This chain uses TRBV7-3 with TRBJ2-1; 7 nucleotides line up with TRBD1. Trimming removed 0 bases from V and 10 bases from J; junction bases left unmatched: 3. The CDR3 covers 13 residues. CDR1 is SGHTA and CDR2 is FQGTGA in the germline V gene. The CDR3 region is CASSLTADREQFF. CDR3 coding DNA: TGTGCCAGCAGCTTAACGGCGGACAGGGAGCAGTTCTTC.

CDR3 in DNA: TGTGCCAGCAGTCCCCGACAGAGAATACCGAACACTGAAGCTTTCTTT. Translating it yields CASSPRQRIPNTEAFF. The gene calls are TRBV27 and TRBJ1-1; maybe TRBD1 (5 bases). The CDR3 spans 16 residues. Germline V lookup: CDR1 MNHEY, CDR2 SMNVEV (reference sequence). V lost 5 bases to trimming and J lost 1 base, with 17 bases between them.

The chain recombines TRBV6-1 with TRBJ1-1, with 10 bases lining up with TRBD1. Per germline, CDR1 MNHNS and CDR2 SASEGT. V dropped 4 bases and J dropped 5; count of bases not matched to a gene: 7. The CDR3 length is 15 residues. CDR3 nucleotides: TGTGCCAGCAGTGTAGCCGGGACAGGGGAAACTGAAGCTTTCTTT. This sequence encodes CASSVAGTGETEAFF.

This clone was found once. This sequence joins TRBV19 and TRBJ2-7; D unresolved. In germline, CDR1 is LNHDA, CDR2 SQIVND (reference sequence). V dropped 1 base and J dropped 10 bases, with 17 bases sitting between them. This CDR3 has 14 amino acids. In nucleotides, the CDR3 is TGTGCCAGTAGTATAGGCCATGACACTCCCCTCCAGTACTTC. Its protein is CASSIGHDTPLQYF.

The rearrangement joins TRBV4-3 to TRBJ2-5; 8 bases line up with TRBD1. The CDR3 is made up of 15 amino acids. Unmatched junction bases numbered 7, after V lost 3 bases and J lost 4 bases. CDR1 is LGHNA, CDR2 YSLEER, per germline. The DNA of the CDR3 is TGCGCCAGCAGCCAGACAGGGGCTGGGGTAGAGACCCAGTACTTC. Protein sequence: CASSQTGAGVETQYF.

This clone came up a few times. This may be a read error, as it is one base from a much larger clone. The chain couples TRBV4-2 to TRBJ2-3; 9 positions agree with TRBD2. Germline CDR1 and CDR2: LGHNA and YNFKEQ. The CDR3 consists of 14 residues. The trim removed 4 bases at V and 2 bases at J, leaving 1 base unmatched. The CDR3: CASSLAGATDTQYF. CDR3 in DNA: TGTGCCAGCAGCCTAGCGGGGGCCACAGATACGCAGTATTTT.

The genes are TRBV9 and TRBJ2-5, with D perhaps matching TRBD1 (5 bases). The CDR3 sequence is 13 residues long. Germline lookup yields CDR1 SGDLS and CDR2 YYNGEE. Trimming removed 3 bases at V and 2 bases at J, with 8 bases between. CDR3 amino acids: CASSADIQETQYF. The DNA for the CDR3 is TGTGCCAGCAGCGCGGACATACAAGAGACCCAGTACTTC.

J is TRBJ2-5 and V is TRBV5-4, with 7 positions matching TRBD2. V dropped 3 bases and J dropped 5; count of bases not matched to a gene: 13. Looked up from germline, CDR1 is SGHNT and CDR2 is YYREEE (reference sequence). The CDR3 totals 16 residues. CDR3 amino acids: CASSSGGSMSGETQYF. The CDR3 DNA is TGTGCCAGCAGCTCGGGGGGTAGCATGAGCGGGGAGACCCAGTACTTC.

The V call is TRBV6-2 or TRBV6-3, the J call TRBJ1-1; 9 bases match TRBD1. V lost 4 bases to trimming and J lost 5 bases; unmatched junction nucleotides: 8. The CDR3 is 15 residues long. In germline, CDR1 is MNHEY, CDR2 SVGEGT. This CDR3 is CASSSPGQGRTEAFF. The CDR3, as DNA: TGTGCCAGCAGTTCCCCCGGACAGGGGCGAACTGAAGCTTTCTTT.

In regard to this clone: At one boundary the junction diverges from the germline segment, which might be a read error. CDR3 protein: CASSDPDTGNTIYF. CDR3 coding DNA: TGTGCCAGCAGTGATCCGGACACTGGGAACACCATATATTTT. The chain uses TRBV6-1 and TRBJ1-3, with D possibly being TRBD1 (5 bases). The CDR3 totals 14 residues. Germline V CDR1 and CDR2: MNHNS, SASEGT.

The count of this clone is one. This sequence joins TRBV15 and TRBJ1-1, with unresolved D. Germline V gives CDR1 LNHNV, CDR2 YYDKDF (reference sequence). V lost 5 bases to trimming and J lost 4 bases, with 11 bases between them. This CDR3 has 13 amino acids. Written as DNA, the CDR3 is TGTGCCACCAGCGTAGGGAGGAGCACTGAAGCTTTCTTT. Protein: CATSVGRSTEAFF.

The chain employs TRBV21-1 and TRBJ2-7; TRBD1 is the table's D call, not checked against the DNA. TRBV21-1 is a recognized pseudogene. The CDR3 loop spans 15 amino acids. The CDR3 DNA follows: TGTGCCAGCAGCAACGACAGTCCCAGCTCCTACGAGCAGTACTTC. Its translation: CASSNDSPSSYEQYF.

The chain carries TRBV5-8 and TRBJ1-5; 8 bases agree with TRBD1. Unmatched junction bases numbered 9, after V lost 4 bases and J lost 3 bases. Germline assignment: CDR1 SGHTS and CDR2 YDEGEE. The CDR3 is 16 amino acids. CDR3 protein: CASSGSGTGFNQPQHF. In nucleotides, the CDR3 is TGTGCCAGCAGCGGCTCTGGGACAGGATTCAATCAGCCCCAGCATTTT.

The chain recombines TRBV28 with TRBJ2-3, with D possibly being TRBD1 (5 bases). The germline V gene encodes CDR1 MDHEN and CDR2 SYDVKM. CDR3 size: 13 residues. Trimming removed 8 bases at V and 1 base at J, with 10 bases between. The CDR3: CASLGQRTDTQYF. CDR3 DNA: TGTGCCAGCCTGGGGCAGCGCACAGATACGCAGTATTTT. Full variable domain (rest looked up from reference TRBV28 and TRBJ2-3): DVKVTQSSRYLVKRTGEKVFLECVQDMDHENMFWYRQDPGLGLRLIYFSYDVKMKEKGDIPEGYSVSREKKERFSLILESASTNQTSMYLCASLGQRTDTQYFGPGTRLTVL.

J is TRBJ1-1 and V is TRBV4-2, with D tentatively TRBD1 (5 bases). The CDR3 contains 16 residues. V lost 4 bases, J lost 5 bases, and 20 bases lay in between. The germline CDR1 and CDR2 sequences are LGHNA and YNFKEQ. CDR3 DNA sequence: TGTGCCAGCAGCCGACTAGGACGGGGCGCGGCGACTGAAGCTTTCTTT. Protein: CASSRLGRGAATEAFF.

The genes are TRBV7-2 and TRBJ1-1; D is ambiguous. V shed 1 base and J shed 5 bases, with 11 bases lying between them. Per germline, CDR1 SGHTA and CDR2 FQGNSA. This CDR3 has 14 amino acids. In DNA form, the CDR3 reads TGTGCCAGCAGCTTAGGCGGGAGGGCGACTGAAGCTTTCTTT. Protein sequence: CASSLGGRATEAFF. Full variable domain (remainder filled in from reference TRBV7-2 and TRBJ1-1): GAGVSQSPSNKVTEKGKDVELRCDPISGHTALYWYRQSLGQGLEFLIYFQGNSAPDKSGLPSDRFSAERTGGSVSTLTIQRTQQEDSAVYLCASSLGGRATEAFFGQGTRLTVV.

V is TRBV7-9 and J is TRBJ2-7, with a possible D match to TRBD1 (6 bases). V was shortened by 6 bases and J by 6 bases, with 24 bases between the two germline ends. Per the germline V gene, CDR1 is SEHNR and CDR2 is FQNEAQ (reference sequence). There are 16 residues in the CDR3. The CDR3 DNA follows: TGTGCCAGCAGTTTCCGACAGGCATCGGCCTTGGGCGAGCAGTACTTC. It encodes CASSFRQASALGEQYF.

J is TRBJ2-7 and V is TRBV15; 12 bases are a match to TRBD2. Germline V gives CDR1 LNHNV, CDR2 YYDKDF (reference sequence). The CDR3 extends over 16 amino acids. V was pared by 3 bases and J by 0 bases, with 3 bases of the junction left unmatched. This chain's CDR3 is CATSSVTSGSSYEQYF. The DNA for the CDR3 is TGTGCCACCAGCAGTGTGACTAGCGGGAGCTCCTACGAGCAGTACTTC.